This paragraph reports one T cell receptor beta chain. The germline V gene encodes CDR1 PRHDT and CDR2 FYEKMQ (reference sequence). Trimming took off 10 bases at V and 0 bases at J, with 13 bases between the two ends. The CDR3 spans 13 residues. As originally analysed: From reference gene primer amplification, estimates of nucleated cell counts were derived. Clones were read by immunoSEQ multiplex PCR, and TCRdb kept only the in-frame ones, dropping some. The V and J calls and clone size come from that table; D and trimming were worked out from the DNA. Of roughly 70,000 clones listed, 85% to 90% are singletons. The entry originates in a study of blood T cell repertoires in COVID-19. Study summary: The samples span acute and convalescent COVID-19 from the United States, Italy and Spain. From T cells, B-cell-depleted T cells, or PBMCs came the material, which was cDNA or gDNA.

The sequencing sample was made of peripheral blood. This sequence originates from an elderly woman with active COVID-19. The V and J genes are TRBV13 and TRBJ2-7, with D uncertain. This chain's CDR3 is CATARGLSYEQYF. The CDR3 DNA reads as TGTGCCACCGCTCGCGGTCTCTCCTACGAGCAGTACTTC.